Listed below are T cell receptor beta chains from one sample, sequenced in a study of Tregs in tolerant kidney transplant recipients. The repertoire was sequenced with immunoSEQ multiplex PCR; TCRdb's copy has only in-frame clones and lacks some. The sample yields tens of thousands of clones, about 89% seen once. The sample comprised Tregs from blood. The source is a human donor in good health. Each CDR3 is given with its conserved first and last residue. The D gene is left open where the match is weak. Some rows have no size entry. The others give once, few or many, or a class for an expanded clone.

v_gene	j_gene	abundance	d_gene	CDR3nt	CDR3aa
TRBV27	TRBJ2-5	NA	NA	TGTGCCAGCAGTTATACGAGAGAGACCCAGTACTTC	CASSYTRETQYF
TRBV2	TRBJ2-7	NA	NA	TGTGCCAGCAGTGAAGTTGGGAGGGGGTACGAGCAGTACTTC	CASSEVGRGYEQYF
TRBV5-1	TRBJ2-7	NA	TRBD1	TGCGCCAGCAGCCCAACTGGTACAGGGGAAACCTACGAGCAGTACTTC	CASSPTGTGETYEQYF
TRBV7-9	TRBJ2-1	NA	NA	TGTGCCAGCAGCTTATCGATAAGGCAGTTCTTC	CASSLSIRQFF
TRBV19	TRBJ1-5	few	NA	TGTGCCAGTACCATAGGTGGGAGGACCAATCAGCCCCAGCATTTT	CASTIGGRTNQPQHF
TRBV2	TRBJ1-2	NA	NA	TGTGCCAGCAGTGAAAGGGGGGTGGGGGGCTACACCTTC	CASSERGVGGYTF
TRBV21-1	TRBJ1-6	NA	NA	TGTGCCAGCAGCAAAGTCGGGACAGGCGAGCGGTCCTATAATTCACCCCTCCACTTT	CASSKVGTGERSYNSPLHF
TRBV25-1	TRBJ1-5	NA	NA	TGTGCCAGCAGTGAATCGGGGGGGCTAGGTCAGCCCCAGCATTTT	CASSESGGLGQPQHF
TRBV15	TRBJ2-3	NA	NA	TGTGCCACCAGCAGAGTACAGGGTGGCACAGATACGCAGTATTTT	CATSRVQGGTDTQYF
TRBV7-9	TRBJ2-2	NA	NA	TGTGCCACCGTCGTGGGGGCGACCACCGGGGAGCTGTTTTTT	CATVVGATTGELFF
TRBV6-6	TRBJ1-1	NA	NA	TGTGCCAGCAGTTACCGGACTGAAGCCTTCTTT	CASSYRTEAFF
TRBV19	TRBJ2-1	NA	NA	TGTGCCAGTAGAACAATGAGGGAGCAGTTCTTC	CASRTMREQFF
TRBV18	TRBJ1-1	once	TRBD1	TGTGCCAGCTCGCCTGGACAGGGGTGGACTGAAGCTTTCTTT	CASSPGQGWTEAFF
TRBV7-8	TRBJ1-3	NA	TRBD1	TGTGCCAGCAGCAGGGACAGGGGATTACTCTCTGGAAACACCATATATTTT	CASSRDRGLLSGNTIYF
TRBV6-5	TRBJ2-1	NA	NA	TGTGCCAGCAGGCGAGCGGCCTCCTACAATGAGCAGTTCTTC	CASRRAASYNEQFF
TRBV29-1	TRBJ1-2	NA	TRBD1	TGCAGCGCGCAACAGGGGACTAACTATGGCTACACCTTC	CSAQQGTNYGYTF
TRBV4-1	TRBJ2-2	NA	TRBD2	TGCGCCAGCAGCCAAGTCTTGCCAGCGGGAGGCCTTAACACCGGGGAGCTGTTTTTT	CASSQVLPAGGLNTGELFF
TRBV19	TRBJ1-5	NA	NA	TGTGCCAGTAGTATAGTTGGAAGGGTCAATCAGCCCCAGCATTTT	CASSIVGRVNQPQHF
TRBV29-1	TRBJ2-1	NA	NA	TGCAGCCCCATGGCCCCCGGCGGGGAGCAGTTCTTC	CSPMAPGGEQFF
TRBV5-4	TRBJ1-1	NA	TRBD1	TGTGCCAGCAGCGGGACGGACAGGGGGGGCACTGAAGCTTTCTTT	CASSGTDRGGTEAFF
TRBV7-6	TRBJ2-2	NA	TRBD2	TGTGCCAGCAGCCTCATAGCGGGAGGCGACACCGGGGAGCTGTTTTTT	CASSLIAGGDTGELFF
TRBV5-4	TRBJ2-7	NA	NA	TGTGCCAGCAGCTTGGATGGCGAGCAGTACTTC	CASSLDGEQYF
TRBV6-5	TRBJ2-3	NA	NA	TGTGCCAGCAGTCTATCAGGGGTCAGCACAGATACGCAGTATTTT	CASSLSGVSTDTQYF
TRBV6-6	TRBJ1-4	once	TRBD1	TGTGCCAGCAGAGGACAGGGGGCGGGGTCTAATGAAAAACTGTTTTTT	CASRGQGAGSNEKLFF
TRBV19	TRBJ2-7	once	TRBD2	TGTGCCAGTAGTATACGACTAGCGGGAGGGCCGGGTTCCTACGAGCAGTACTTC	CASSIRLAGGPGSYEQYF
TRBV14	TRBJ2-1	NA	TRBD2	TGTGCCAGCAGCCCCGGGACTAGCGTTATCAATGAGCAGTTCTTC	CASSPGTSVINEQFF
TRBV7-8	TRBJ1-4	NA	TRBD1	TGTGCCAGCACCAAAGACAGGGAAGGAGAAAAACTGTTTTTT	CASTKDREGEKLFF
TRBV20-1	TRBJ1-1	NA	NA	TGCAGTCGGTCGGCGGCTGAAGCTTTCTTT	CSRSAAEAFF
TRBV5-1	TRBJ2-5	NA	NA	TGCGCCGGCAGCCCGTCGGACAGTCAAGAGACCCAGTACTTC	CAGSPSDSQETQYF